Listed below are T cell receptor beta chains from one sample, sequenced in a study of T cell repertoires in aging, cancer and after chemotherapy. In TCRdb, the multiplex PCR reads were re-called with MiXCR into one record per CDR3 protein. The sample yields about 2,000 distinct CDR3 sequences, roughly a sixth seen once. The source material was blood. All receptors come from a human donor with a solid tumor. CDR3s include the opening cysteine and the closing phenylalanine or tryptophan. The D gene is left open where the match is weak. Clone size is not always given. Where it is, it says once, few, many or a class for expanded clones.

NA	TRBV20-1	TRBJ2-1	TRBD2	CSASKLAGYNEQFF	TGCAGTGCTAGTAAACTAGCGGGATACAATGAGCAGTTCTTC
NA	TRBV7-9	TRBJ2-5	TRBD2	CASSPRTSVIQETQYF	TGTGCCAGCAGCCCCCGGACTAGCGTGATCCAAGAGACCCAGTACTTC
medium-sized	TRBV20-1	TRBJ2-1	TRBD2	CSARVRLAGVTYNEQFF	TGCAGTGCTAGAGTGCGACTAGCGGGAGTGACCTACAATGAGCAGTTCTTC
large	TRBV27	TRBJ1-6	TRBD1	CASSFGQGGNSPLHF	TGTGCCAGCAGTTTCGGACAGGGCGGTAATTCACCCCTCCACTTT
few	TRBV4-3	TRBJ1-1	TRBD1	CASSQIPGQGTEAFF	TGCGCCAGCAGCCAAATACCGGGACAGGGCACTGAAGCTTTCTTT
medium-sized	TRBV5-4	TRBJ1-2	NA	CASSLSGGDGYTF	TGTGCCAGCAGCTTGTCGGGGGGCGATGGCTACACCTTC
medium-sized	TRBV5-6	TRBJ2-7	NA	CASSPGGDEQYF	TGTGCCAGCAGCCCTGGAGGGGACGAGCAGTACTTC
NA	TRBV12-3/TRBV12-4	TRBJ1-5	NA	CASRGQGYQPQHF	TGTGCCAGCAGGGGGCAGGGCTATCAGCCCCAGCATTTT
few	TRBV20-1	TRBJ1-4	NA	CSASPVGGIEKLFF	TGCAGTGCTAGCCCTGTGGGGGGGATTGAAAAACTGTTTTTT
few	TRBV10-1	TRBJ1-3	NA	CASSEGAGNTIYF	TGCGCCAGCAGTGAGGGGGCTGGAAACACCATATATTTT
medium-sized	TRBV19	TRBJ1-1	NA	CASSSYSTGNTEAFF	TGTGCCAGTAGTTCCTACTCGACGGGAAACACTGAAGCTTTCTTT
NA	TRBV20-1	TRBJ1-2	NA	CSAFGGRQLNYGYTF	TGCAGTGCTTTTGGGGGGCGACAACTGAACTATGGCTACACCTTC
NA	TRBV20-1	TRBJ2-7	NA	CSASDSIIYEQYF	TGCAGTGCTTCGGACTCTATTATCTACGAGCAGTACTTC
large	TRBV15	TRBJ2-7	NA	CATSRDRGGSYEQYF	TGTGCCACCAGCAGAGATAGAGGGGGCTCCTACGAGCAGTACTTC
medium-sized	TRBV20-1	TRBJ2-5	NA	CSAQMGLWPQYF	TGCAGTGCTCAAATGGGTCTGTGGCCCCAGTACTTC
medium-sized	TRBV20-1	TRBJ2-7	TRBD2	CSARDARRGRDEQYF	TGCAGTGCTAGAGATGCCCGGCGGGGGAGAGACGAGCAGTACTTC